This T cell receptor (beta chain) stems from a study of blood T cell repertoires in COVID-19. For the study at large: COVID-19 samples from acute and convalescent phases originated in the United States, Italy and Spain.

Followed longitudinally, the Seattle patients had been enrolled during active infection. The CDR3 is 16 residues long. The V and J ends lost 8 bases and 6 bases, in that order; junction bases with no gene match: 17. Germline V gene data show CDR1 as SGHRS and CDR2 as YFSETQ. Original processing methods: Cell counts per sample came from amplifying reference gene primers. The protocol was immunoSEQ multiplex PCR, while the TCRdb copy is restricted to in-frame clones and leaves out a portion. That table supplies the V and J calls and clone size; D and trimming were determined from the DNA. The sample carries about 82,000 clones, about 78% recorded once.

The rearrangement links TRBV5-1 to TRBJ1-2; 9 bases are shared with TRBD1. The clonotype was recovered from a man aged 55 to 70 with COVID-19, enrolled during active disease. Source material: peripheral blood. The CDR3 DNA reads TGCGCCAGTACAGCCGCTCCCGGGACAGGGTTCGATGGCTACACCTTC. This sequence encodes CASTAAPGTGFDGYTF.